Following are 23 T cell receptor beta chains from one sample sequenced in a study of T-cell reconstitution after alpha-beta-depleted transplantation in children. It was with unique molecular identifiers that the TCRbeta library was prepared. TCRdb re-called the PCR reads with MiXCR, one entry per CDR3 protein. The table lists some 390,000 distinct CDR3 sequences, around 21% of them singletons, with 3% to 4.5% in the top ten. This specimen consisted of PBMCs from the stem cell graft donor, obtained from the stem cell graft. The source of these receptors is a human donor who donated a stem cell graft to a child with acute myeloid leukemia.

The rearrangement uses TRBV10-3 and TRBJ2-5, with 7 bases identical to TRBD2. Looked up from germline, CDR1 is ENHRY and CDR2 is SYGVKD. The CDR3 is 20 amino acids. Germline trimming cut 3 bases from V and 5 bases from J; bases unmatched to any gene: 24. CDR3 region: CAISEHGEWQREESRETQYF. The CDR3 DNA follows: TGTGCCATCAGTGAACACGGAGAGTGGCAGCGGGAAGAGTCGAGGGAGACCCAGTACTTC.

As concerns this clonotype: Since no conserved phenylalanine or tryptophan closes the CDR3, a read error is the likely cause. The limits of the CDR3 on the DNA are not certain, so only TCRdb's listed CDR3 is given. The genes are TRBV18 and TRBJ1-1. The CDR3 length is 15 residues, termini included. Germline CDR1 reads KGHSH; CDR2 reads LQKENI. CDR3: CASSPTFVVESEAFL.

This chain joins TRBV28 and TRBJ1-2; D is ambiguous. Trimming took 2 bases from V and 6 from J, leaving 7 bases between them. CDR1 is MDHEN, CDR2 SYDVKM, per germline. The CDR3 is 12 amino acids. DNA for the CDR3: TGTGCCAGCAGTTTAAGGGCCAATGGCTACACCTTC. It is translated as CASSLRANGYTF.

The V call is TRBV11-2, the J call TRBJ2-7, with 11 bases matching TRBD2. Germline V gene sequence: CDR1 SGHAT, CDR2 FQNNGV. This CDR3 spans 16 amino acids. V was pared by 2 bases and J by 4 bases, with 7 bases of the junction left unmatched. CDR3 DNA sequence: TGTGCCAGCAGCTTACCACTAGCGGGAGTCGTGTACGAGCAGTACTTC. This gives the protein CASSLPLAGVVYEQYF.

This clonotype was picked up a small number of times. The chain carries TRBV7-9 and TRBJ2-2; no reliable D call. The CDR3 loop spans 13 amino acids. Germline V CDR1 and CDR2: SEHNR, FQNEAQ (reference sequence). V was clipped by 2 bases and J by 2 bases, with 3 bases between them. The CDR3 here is CASSLINTGELFF. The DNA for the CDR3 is TGTGCCAGCAGCTTAATCAACACCGGGGAGCTGTTTTTT.

The CDR3, as DNA: TGTGCCAGCCGAGTGACAGGCCTAGGGGAGCTGTTTTTT. Amino acid sequence: CASRVTGLGELFF. The J gene is TRBJ2-2, the V gene TRBV6-2 or TRBV6-3, with D perhaps TRBD1 (6 bases). This CDR3 comprises 13 residues. Germline CDR1 MNHEY, CDR2 SVGEGT. The V and J ends lost 8 bases and 8 bases respectively, with 15 bases between them.

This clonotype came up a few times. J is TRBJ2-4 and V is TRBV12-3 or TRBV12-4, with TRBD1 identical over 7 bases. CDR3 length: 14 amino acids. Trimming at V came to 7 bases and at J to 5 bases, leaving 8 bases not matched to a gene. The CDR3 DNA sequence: TGTGCCAGCACCCGAACGGGGACAGAAAACATTCAGTACTTC. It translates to CASTRTGTENIQYF.

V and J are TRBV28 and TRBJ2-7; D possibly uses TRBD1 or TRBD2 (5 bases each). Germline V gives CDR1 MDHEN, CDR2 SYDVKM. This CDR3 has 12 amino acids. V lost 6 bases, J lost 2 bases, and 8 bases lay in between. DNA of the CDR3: TGTGCCAGCAGGGGACCAACCTACGAGCAGTACTTC. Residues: CASRGPTYEQYF. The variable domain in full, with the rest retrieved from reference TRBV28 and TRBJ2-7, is DVKVTQSSRYLVKRTGEKVFLECVQDMDHENMFWYRQDPGLGLRLIYFSYDVKMKEKGDIPEGYSVSREKKERFSLILESASTNQTSMYLCASRGPTYEQYFGPGTRLTVT.

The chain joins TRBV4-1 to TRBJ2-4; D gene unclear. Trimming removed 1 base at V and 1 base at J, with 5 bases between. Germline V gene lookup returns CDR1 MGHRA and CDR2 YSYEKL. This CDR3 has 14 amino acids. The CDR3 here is CASSQGRAKNIQYF. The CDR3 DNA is TGCGCCAGCAGCCAAGGGCGGGCCAAAAACATTCAGTACTTC.

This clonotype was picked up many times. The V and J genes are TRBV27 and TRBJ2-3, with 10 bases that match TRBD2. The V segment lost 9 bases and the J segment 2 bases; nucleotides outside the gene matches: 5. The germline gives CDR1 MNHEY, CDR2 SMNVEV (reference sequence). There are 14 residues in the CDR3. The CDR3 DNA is TGTGCCAGTGCACTAGCGGGAAACACAGATACGCAGTATTTT. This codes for CASALAGNTDTQYF.

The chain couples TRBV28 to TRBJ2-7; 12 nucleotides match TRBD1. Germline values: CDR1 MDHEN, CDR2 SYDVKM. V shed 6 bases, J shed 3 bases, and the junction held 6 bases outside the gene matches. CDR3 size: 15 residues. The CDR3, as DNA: TGTGCCAGCAGGGAAGGGACAGGGGGCCTCTACGAGCAGTACTTC. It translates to CASREGTGGLYEQYF. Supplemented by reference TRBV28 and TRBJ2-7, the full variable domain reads DVKVTQSSRYLVKRTGEKVFLECVQDMDHENMFWYRQDPGLGLRLIYFSYDVKMKEKGDIPEGYSVSREKKERFSLILESASTNQTSMYLCASREGTGGLYEQYFGPGTRLTVT.

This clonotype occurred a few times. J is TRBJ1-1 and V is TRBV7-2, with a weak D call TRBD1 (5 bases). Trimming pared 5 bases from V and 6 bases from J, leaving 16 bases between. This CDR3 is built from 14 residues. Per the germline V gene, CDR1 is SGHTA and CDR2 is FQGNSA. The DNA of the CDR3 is TGTGCCAGCAGCAGGTTATTCGGGGGGGCTGAAGCTTTCTTT. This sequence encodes CASSRLFGGAEAFF. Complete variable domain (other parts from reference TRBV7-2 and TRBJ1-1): GAGVSQSPSNKVTEKGKDVELRCDPISGHTALYWYRQSLGQGLEFLIYFQGNSAPDKSGLPSDRFSAERTGGSVSTLTIQRTQQEDSAVYLCASSRLFGGAEAFFGQGTRLTVV.

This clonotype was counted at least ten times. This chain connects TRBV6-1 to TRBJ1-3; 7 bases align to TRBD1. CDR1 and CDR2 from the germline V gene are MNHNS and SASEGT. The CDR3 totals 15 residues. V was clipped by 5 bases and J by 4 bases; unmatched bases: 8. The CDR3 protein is CASSRSTGIGNTIYF. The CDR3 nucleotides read TGTGCCAGCAGTCGATCGACAGGGATCGGAAACACCATATATTTT.

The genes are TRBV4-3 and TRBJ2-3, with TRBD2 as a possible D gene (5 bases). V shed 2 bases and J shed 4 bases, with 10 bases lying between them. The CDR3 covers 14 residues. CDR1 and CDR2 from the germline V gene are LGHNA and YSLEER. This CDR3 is CASSQTYSADTQYF. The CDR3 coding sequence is TGCGCCAGCAGCCAAACCTATAGCGCAGATACGCAGTATTTT.

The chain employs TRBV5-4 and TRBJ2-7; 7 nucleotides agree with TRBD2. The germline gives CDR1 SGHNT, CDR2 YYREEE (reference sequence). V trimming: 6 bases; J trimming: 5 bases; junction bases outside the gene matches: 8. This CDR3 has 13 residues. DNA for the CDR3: TGTGCCAGCACCTCGGGAGGTCGGAACGAGCAGTACTTC. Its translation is CASTSGGRNEQYF.

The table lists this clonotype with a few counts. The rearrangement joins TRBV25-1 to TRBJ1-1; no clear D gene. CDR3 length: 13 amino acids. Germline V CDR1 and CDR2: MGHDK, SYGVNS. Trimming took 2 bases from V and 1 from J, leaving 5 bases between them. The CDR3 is CASSEIWNTEAFF. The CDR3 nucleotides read TGTGCCAGCAGTGAAATTTGGAACACTGAAGCTTTCTTT.

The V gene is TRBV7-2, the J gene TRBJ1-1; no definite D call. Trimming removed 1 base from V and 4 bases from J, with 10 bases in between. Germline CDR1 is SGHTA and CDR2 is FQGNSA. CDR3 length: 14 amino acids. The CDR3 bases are TGTGCCAGCAGCTTAGGAGGATCGGGCACTGAAGCTTTCTTT. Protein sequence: CASSLGGSGTEAFF.

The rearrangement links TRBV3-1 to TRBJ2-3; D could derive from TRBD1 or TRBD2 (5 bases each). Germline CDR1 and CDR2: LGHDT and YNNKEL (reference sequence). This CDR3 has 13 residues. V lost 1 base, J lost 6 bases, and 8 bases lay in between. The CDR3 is CASSQVWGDTQYF. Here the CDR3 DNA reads TGTGCCAGCAGCCAAGTATGGGGGGATACGCAGTATTTT.

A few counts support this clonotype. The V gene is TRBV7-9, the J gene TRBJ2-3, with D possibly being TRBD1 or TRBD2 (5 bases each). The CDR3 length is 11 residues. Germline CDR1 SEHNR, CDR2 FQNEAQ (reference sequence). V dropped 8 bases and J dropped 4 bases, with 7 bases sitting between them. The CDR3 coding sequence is TGTGCCAGCTTGGGGGCAGATACGCAGTATTTT. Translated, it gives CASLGADTQYF.

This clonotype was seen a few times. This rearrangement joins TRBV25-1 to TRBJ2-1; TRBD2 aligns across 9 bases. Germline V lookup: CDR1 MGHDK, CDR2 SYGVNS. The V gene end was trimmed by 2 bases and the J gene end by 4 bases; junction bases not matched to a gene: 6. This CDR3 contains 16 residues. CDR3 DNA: TGTGCCAGCAGTGAACTACGACTAGCGGAATACAATGAGCAGTTCTTC. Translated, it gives CASSELRLAEYNEQFF.

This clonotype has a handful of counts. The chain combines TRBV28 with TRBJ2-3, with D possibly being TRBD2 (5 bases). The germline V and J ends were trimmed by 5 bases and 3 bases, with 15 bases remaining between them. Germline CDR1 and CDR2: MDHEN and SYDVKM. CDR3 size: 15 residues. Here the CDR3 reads CASSPQLRRTDTQYF. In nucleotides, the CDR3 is TGTGCCAGCAGTCCCCAACTGAGGAGGACAGATACGCAGTATTTT.

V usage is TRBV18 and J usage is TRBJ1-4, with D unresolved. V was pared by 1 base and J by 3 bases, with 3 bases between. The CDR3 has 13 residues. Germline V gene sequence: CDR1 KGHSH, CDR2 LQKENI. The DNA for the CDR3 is TGTGCCAGCTCACCACAGGCTAATGAAAAACTGTTTTTT. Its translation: CASSPQANEKLFF.

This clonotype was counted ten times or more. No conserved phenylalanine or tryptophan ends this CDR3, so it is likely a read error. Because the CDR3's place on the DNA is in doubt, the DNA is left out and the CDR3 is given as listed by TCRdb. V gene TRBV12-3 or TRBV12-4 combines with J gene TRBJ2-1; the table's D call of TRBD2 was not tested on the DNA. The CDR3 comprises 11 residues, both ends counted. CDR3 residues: CASTSLLERAI.